Shown below are 25 T cell receptor beta chains from a single sample sequenced in a study of T cells in Graves' hyperthyroidism and ophthalmopathy. The CDR3 regions of TCR beta were amplified from RNA transcripts. The HTBI primer set drove a first-round RT-PCR of the TCR CDR3. TCRdb re-called the multiplex PCR reads with MiXCR, one entry per CDR3 protein. The sample includes hundreds of thousands of distinct CDR3 sequences, roughly 17% of them seen just once. Sequenced sample: blood. The origin of the receptors is a young woman with Graves' hyperthyroidism.

In its sample, this clonotype was seen many times. CDR3 nucleotide sequence: TGTGCCAGCAGCTTAGGCTGGGGTAATCGTTACGAGCAGTACTTC. It translates to CASSLGWGNRYEQYF. The chain uses TRBV7-2 and TRBJ2-7, with D hard to call. CDR1 SGHTA and CDR2 FQGNSA come from the germline V gene. Trimming took off 1 base at V and 4 bases at J, with 14 bases between the two ends. The CDR3 is 15 amino acids.

Worth noting for this clonotype: Because it lacks the conserved phenylalanine or tryptophan at the end, this CDR3 is likely a read error. This chain connects TRBV2 to TRBJ1-2; D not resolved. The germline CDR1 and CDR2 sequences are SNHLY and FYNNEI. Trimming removed 3 bases at V and 0 bases at J, with 5 bases between. CDR3 length equals 13 residues. The chain's CDR3 is CASSDDANYGYTL. The CDR3 bases are TGTGCCAGCAGTGACGATGCTAACTATGGCTACACCCTC.

This clonotype has a handful of counts. This chain uses TRBV5-4 with TRBJ2-3; D is unclear. The CDR3 has 14 amino acids. Trimming cost V 2 bases and J 5 bases, with 12 bases left between them. Germline-derived CDR1 and CDR2 are SGHNT and YYREEE (reference sequence). Written as DNA, the CDR3 is TGTGCCAGCAGCTTCGGACCCCGCAAAGATACGCAGTATTTT. It yields the protein CASSFGPRKDTQYF.

This clonotype was recorded a few times. The rearrangement links TRBV6-6 to TRBJ1-2; 9 bases fit TRBD1. CDR1 is MNHNY, CDR2 SVGAGI, per germline (reference sequence). This CDR3 is 14 amino acids long. Trimming at V came to 0 bases and at J to 8 bases, leaving 4 bases not matched to a gene. DNA of the CDR3: TGTGCCAGCAGTTACTCGCTGACAGGGGGAGGCTACACCTTC. The encoded protein is CASSYSLTGGGYTF.

This clonotype was seen repeatedly, ten times or more. V and J are TRBV6-1 and TRBJ2-1, with 9 bases fitting TRBD1. The germline V gene has CDR1 MNHNS and CDR2 SASEGT. The V gene end was trimmed by 2 bases and the J gene end by 5 bases; junction bases not matched to a gene: 4. The CDR3 contains 15 residues. CDR3 DNA: TGTGCCAGCAGTGAACAGGACAGGGGCAACAATGAGCAGTTCTTC. It translates to CASSEQDRGNNEQFF.

A word on this clonotype: The junction does not match germline at one end; this may be a read error. The CDR3 DNA reads TGTGTCAGCAGCTTAGGAGACTGGGATGAGCAGTTCTTC. It translates to CVSSLGDWDEQFF. The chain employs TRBV7-2 and TRBJ2-1; D is uncertain. Germline V gene data show CDR1 as SGHTA and CDR2 as FQGNSA. This CDR3 is built from 13 residues. Full variable domain (rest looked up from reference TRBV7-2 and TRBJ2-1): GAGVSQSPSNKVTEKGKDVELRCDPISGHTALYWYRQSLGQGLEFLIYFQGNSAPDKSGLPSDRFSAERTGGSVSTLTIQRTQQEDSAVYLCVSSLGDWDEQFFGPGTRLTVL.

The rearrangement uses TRBV30 and TRBJ2-2; unclear D gene. Germline V gives CDR1 GTSNPN, CDR2 SVGIG (reference sequence). There are 18 residues in the CDR3. The V and J ends lost 0 bases and 0 bases respectively, with 17 bases between them. The CDR3 loop reads CAWSVPQNSAANTGELFF. CDR3 coding DNA: TGTGCCTGGAGTGTACCCCAGAACTCGGCAGCGAACACCGGGGAGCTGTTTTTT.

The chain links TRBV6-2 or TRBV6-3 to TRBJ1-6, with D perhaps TRBD1 (5 bases). CDR1 and CDR2 (germline): MNHEY, SVGEGT. This CDR3 comprises 13 residues. The V gene lost 5 bases and the J gene lost 11 bases, with 13 bases spanning the gap. The CDR3 region is CASSGKGRPPLHF. In nucleotides, the CDR3 is TGTGCCAGCAGTGGTAAGGGGAGGCCACCCCTCCACTTT.

V is TRBV7-9 and J is TRBJ2-1; 9 bases are shared with TRBD1. Losses at the gene ends were 5 bases for V and 7 bases for J; bases not matched to a gene: 9. CDR1 SEHNR and CDR2 FQNEAQ come from the germline V gene (reference sequence). The length of the CDR3 is 15 residues. The CDR3 DNA is TGTGCCAGCAGCCCCGGGACAGGGAGTAGGAATGAGCAGTTCTTC. It is translated as CASSPGTGSRNEQFF. Full variable domain (missing parts from reference TRBV7-9 and TRBJ2-1): DTGVSQNPRHKITKRGQNVTFRCDPISEHNRLYWYRQTLGQGPEFLTYFQNEAQLEKSRLLSDRFSAERPKGSFSTLEIQRTEQGDSAMYLCASSPGTGSRNEQFFGPGTRLTVL.

For this clonotype: A clone one base away is much larger, so this may be a read error. The V and J genes are TRBV18 and TRBJ2-7, with D tentatively TRBD2 (6 bases). The J call may be wrong; the DNA end is better matched by TRBJ2-1. CDR1 KGHSH and CDR2 LQKENI come from the germline V gene. The CDR3 runs 14 residues. Here the CDR3 DNA reads TGTGCCAGCGCCGAAGAGACTAGTTCCGACGAGCAGTTCTTC. Translating gives CASAEETSSDEQFF.

In its sample, this clonotype was seen many times. The V call is TRBV12-3 or TRBV12-4, the J call TRBJ1-6, with D tentatively TRBD1 (6 bases). CDR3 length: 14 residues. Trimming stripped 5 bases from V and 8 bases from J, with 13 bases between. In nucleotides, the CDR3 is TGTGCCAGCAGTACCGGGACAAATTATTCACCCCTCCACTTT. Protein product: CASSTGTNYSPLHF.

This clonotype has a count of ten or more. The chain couples TRBV28 to TRBJ1-4, with unresolved D. V gave up 6 bases and J gave up 0 bases, with 11 bases separating them. From germline, CDR1 is MDHEN and CDR2 SYDVKM. This CDR3 is built from 15 residues. The CDR3 DNA follows: TGTGCCAGCAGCCCCCTTTTTACAACTAATGAAAAACTGTTTTTT. This gives the protein CASSPLFTTNEKLFF.

The chain carries TRBV6-2 or TRBV6-3 and TRBJ2-5; no clear D. The DNA end lines up better with TRBJ2-1; the J call may be wrong. The CDR3 is 16 residues long. Germline CDR1 reads MNHEY; CDR2 reads SVGEGT. The CDR3 nucleotides read TGTGCCAGCAGTTACTTGCGTTCCGGTGACCAAGAGACCCAGTTCTTC. It yields the protein CASSYLRSGDQETQFF.

This clonotype showed up just a few times. The CDR3 protein is CASSTSVASGNPDTQYF. The CDR3 DNA reads TGTGCCAGTAGTACGTCCGTTGCTAGCGGGAACCCAGATACGCAGTATTTT. The chain joins TRBV19 to TRBJ2-3, with 9 bases that match TRBD2. With V trimmed by 4 bases and J by 4 bases, 12 bases remained unmatched. Germline values: CDR1 LNHDA, CDR2 SQIVND (reference sequence). The CDR3 runs 17 residues.

V usage is TRBV5-1 and J usage is TRBJ1-4; no definite D call. Germline CDR1 SGHRS, CDR2 YFSETQ. The CDR3 loop spans 16 amino acids. The V gene lost 0 bases and the J gene lost 3 bases, with 12 bases spanning the gap. CDR3 in amino acids: CASSLAENRANEKLFF. The CDR3 DNA sequence: TGCGCCAGCAGCTTGGCAGAGAATAGGGCTAATGAAAAACTGTTTTTT.

Ten or more counts support this clonotype. J is TRBJ2-3 and V is TRBV20-1; 9 bases are shared with TRBD2. Germline values: CDR1 DFQATT, CDR2 SNEGSKA (reference sequence). The CDR3 consists of 14 residues. V gave up 2 bases and J gave up 5 bases; unmatched junction bases: 5. CDR3 sequence: CSARPAGGKDTQYF. The CDR3 DNA reads as TGCAGTGCTAGACCAGCGGGAGGCAAAGATACGCAGTATTTT.

This clonotype has a handful of counts. As DNA, the CDR3 is TGCAGTGCTAAATACGGAATCTCTGGAAACACCATATATTTT. Protein: CSAKYGISGNTIYF. This chain connects TRBV20-1 to TRBJ1-3; D unclear. The CDR3 contains 14 residues. Trimming cost V 4 bases and J 0 bases, with 10 bases left between them. Germline CDR1 is DFQATT and CDR2 is SNEGSKA (reference sequence).

This clonotype was observed many times. The rearrangement joins TRBV2 to TRBJ1-6; D is unresolved. This CDR3 region has 11 residues. The germline CDR1 and CDR2 sequences are SNHLY and FYNNEI. V lost 8 bases to trimming and J lost 17 bases, with 16 bases between them. DNA for the CDR3: TGTGCCAGCTCGGACCGTCCTCCCTTCCACTTT. This codes for CASSDRPPFHF.

The table lists this clonotype with a count of one. This chain uses TRBV6-2 or TRBV6-3 with TRBJ2-1; maybe TRBD2 (5 bases). V shed 5 bases and J shed 0 bases, with 17 bases lying between them. Germline V CDR1 and CDR2: MNHEY, SVGEGT. The CDR3 has 17 amino acids. CDR3 nucleotide sequence: TGTGCCAGCAGTCCCCATTACGCGGGCAGCTCCTACAATGAGCAGTTCTTC. Translation gives CASSPHYAGSSYNEQFF.

This clonotype was seen ten or more times. The chain couples TRBV7-2 to TRBJ1-3; the D is unclear. Per germline, CDR1 SGHTA and CDR2 FQGNSA. Between the trimmed V and J ends, which lost 3 bases and 0 bases, there was a span of 9 bases. The CDR3 contains 15 residues. CDR3 coding DNA: TGTGCCAGCAGCTTCAGCGGGGACTCTGGAAACACCATATATTTT. Amino acid sequence: CASSFSGDSGNTIYF.

This clonotype has ten or more counts. V gene TRBV30 combines with J gene TRBJ2-7; 8 bases fit TRBD2. Germline values: CDR1 GTSNPN, CDR2 SVGIG (reference sequence). The V gene end was trimmed by 0 bases and the J gene end by 3 bases; junction bases not matched to a gene: 7. This CDR3 has 15 amino acids. CDR3 coding DNA: TGTGCCTGGAGTGTAGTCAGCGGGAGAAGCTACGAGCAGTACTTC. Protein sequence: CAWSVVSGRSYEQYF. Filled out from reference TRBV30 and TRBJ2-7, the complete variable domain reads SQTIHQWPATLVQPVGSPLSLECTVEGTSNPNLYWYRQAAGRGLQLLFYSVGIGQISSEVPQNLSASRPQDRQFILSSKKLLLSDSGFYLCAWSVVSGRSYEQYFGPGTRLTVT.

The rearrangement links TRBV5-1 to TRBJ2-5, with 8 positions matching TRBD2. The V gene end was trimmed by 4 bases and the J gene end by 4 bases; junction bases not matched to a gene: 9. In germline, CDR1 is SGHRS, CDR2 YFSETQ. This CDR3 comprises 15 residues. This chain's CDR3 is CASSTGTRGRETQYF. CDR3 nucleotide sequence: TGCGCCAGCAGCACCGGGACTAGAGGTCGAGAGACCCAGTACTTC.

DNA for the CDR3: TGCAGCGTTCTTAACAAGGGGCGAGTAGCTTTCTTT. Translation gives CSVLNKGRVAFF. J is TRBJ1-1 and V is TRBV29-1; possibly TRBD1 for D (5 bases). Per germline, CDR1 SQVTM and CDR2 ANQGSEA. This CDR3 region has 12 residues. Trimming cost V 5 bases and J 10 bases, with 17 bases left between them.

The rearrangement joins TRBV27 to TRBJ2-2; 14 nucleotides agree with TRBD2. The CDR3 has 19 amino acids. V shed 5 bases and J 6 bases; nucleotides not matched to a gene: 14. Germline CDR1 reads MNHEY; CDR2 reads SMNVEV (reference sequence). The CDR3 spells CASSTPSDRGLAGAGELFF. Here the CDR3 DNA reads TGTGCCAGCAGTACCCCCTCCGACAGGGGACTAGCGGGAGCCGGGGAGCTGTTTTTT.

This chain joins TRBV12-3 or TRBV12-4 and TRBJ2-2; the D gene is possibly TRBD2 (6 bases). The CDR3 consists of 17 residues. The V and J ends lost 2 bases and 3 bases respectively, with 16 bases between them. The CDR3 DNA sequence: TGTGCCAGCAGTTTACGGAGGGAGTTGTTGTACACCGGGGAGCTGTTTTTT. Encoded protein: CASSLRRELLYTGELFF.